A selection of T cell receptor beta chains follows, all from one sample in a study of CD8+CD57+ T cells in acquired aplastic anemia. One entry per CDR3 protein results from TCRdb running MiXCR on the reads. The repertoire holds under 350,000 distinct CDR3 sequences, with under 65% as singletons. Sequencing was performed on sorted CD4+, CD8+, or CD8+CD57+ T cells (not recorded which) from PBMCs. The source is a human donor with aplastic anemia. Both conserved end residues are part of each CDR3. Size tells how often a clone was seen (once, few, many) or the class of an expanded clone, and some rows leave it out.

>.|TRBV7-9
CASSPLSLNQPQHF
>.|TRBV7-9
CASSRIDGLGYEQYF
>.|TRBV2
CASSETTPSTDTQYF
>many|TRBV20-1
CSATGLEFVGAKNIQYF
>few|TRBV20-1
CSGRRNNEQFF
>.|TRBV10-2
CASSHRQGMDQPQHF
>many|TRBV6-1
CASTGGWTNTEAFF
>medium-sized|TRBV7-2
CASSFAVSGRGENGYTF
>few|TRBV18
CASSSRDLTGPGSAPLHF
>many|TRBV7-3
CASSPQPSSGSSKLFF
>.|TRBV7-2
CASSRPGGRPFF
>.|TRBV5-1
CASSLTGQDNRPQHF
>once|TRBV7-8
CASSLSRTAIYEQYF